Listed here are 12 T cell receptor beta chains from one sample, sequenced in a study of OX40 agonist ivuxolimab in advanced cancers. Here immunoSEQ multiplex PCR was the method, and the copy in TCRdb shows in-frame clones only, minus some. The table lists roughly 25,000 clones, 76% of them singletons, with around 13% in the top ten. Sample: CD4+ or CD8+ T cells sorted from blood, taken in a trial of the OX40 agonist ivuxolimab. Receptor source: an adult with an advanced solid tumor such as melanoma, head and neck, liver or kidney cancer.

The chain has TRBV14 and TRBJ1-1; D is unclear. The germline gives CDR1 SGHDN, CDR2 FVKESK. Trimming shortened V by 0 bases and J by 4 bases, and 6 bases separated the two germline ends. This CDR3 is 13 amino acids long. The CDR3: CASSQDLSTEAFF. The CDR3 bases are TGTGCCAGCAGCCAAGATTTATCCACTGAAGCTTTCTTT.

This clone is a singleton in its sample. The chain has TRBV7-2 and TRBJ2-3, with D perhaps matching TRBD2 (5 bases). Per germline, CDR1 SGHTA and CDR2 FQGNSA. V was cut by 2 bases and J by 2 bases, with 11 bases left in between. The CDR3 consists of 15 residues. CDR3 loop: CASSLRSGTTDTQYF. The CDR3 DNA reads as TGTGCCAGCAGCTTACGAAGCGGTACCACAGATACGCAGTATTTT.

Only one count was recorded for this clone. CDR3 nucleotide sequence: TGTGCCAGCAGCCAAGATGCGAGAGGACGGACCTACGAGCAGTACTTC. Amino acids: CASSQDARGRTYEQYF. The chain links TRBV9 to TRBJ2-7, with no clear D. V was pared by 4 bases and J by 2 bases, with 19 bases between. The CDR3 contains 16 residues. The V gene's germline CDR1 is SGDLS and CDR2 YYNGEE.

In its sample, this clone was seen once. Other nucleotide sequences from this sample produce the same CDR3. The chain joins TRBV7-3 to TRBJ1-6; D is uncertain. Trimming stripped 3 bases from V and 4 bases from J, with 7 bases between. There are 14 residues in the CDR3. Germline V lookup: CDR1 SGHTA, CDR2 FQGTGA. The CDR3 sequence: CASSLDGYNSPLHF. CDR3 sequence (DNA): TGTGCCAGCAGCTTGGACGGATATAATTCACCCCTCCACTTT. Looking up the rest from reference TRBV7-3 and TRBJ1-6 gives the full variable domain: GAGVSQTPSNKVTEKGKYVELRCDPISGHTALYWYRQSLGQGPEFLIYFQGTGAADDSGLPNDRFFAVRPEGSVSTLKIQRTERGDSAVYLCASSLDGYNSPLHFGNGTRLTVT.

This chain uses TRBV25-1 with TRBJ2-7; possibly TRBD2 for D (6 bases). The germline V gene encodes CDR1 MGHDK and CDR2 SYGVNS. The CDR3 spans 14 residues. Trimming stripped 6 bases from V and 3 bases from J, with 15 bases between. DNA for the CDR3: TGTGCCAGCAGCTTTGGCCTAGCGCGCTACGAGCAGTACTTC. This encodes CASSFGLARYEQYF.

In its sample, this clone was seen a few times. This CDR3 reads CASSQEMGGINSYEQYF. The DNA for the CDR3 is TGTGCCAGCAGCCAAGAAATGGGGGGGATTAACTCCTACGAGCAGTACTTC. J is TRBJ2-7 and V is TRBV14; 7 bases are shared with TRBD2. Looked up from germline, CDR1 is SGHDN and CDR2 is FVKESK. The V gene end was trimmed by 0 bases and the J gene end by 0 bases; junction bases not matched to a gene: 8. CDR3 length equals 17 residues.

The V call is TRBV4-1, the J call TRBJ1-1, with 9 bases lining up with TRBD1. CDR1 MGHRA and CDR2 YSYEKL come from the germline V gene. The V gene end was trimmed by 1 base and the J gene end by 12 bases; junction bases not matched to a gene: 9. The CDR3 has 14 residues. The CDR3 coding sequence is TGCGCCAGCAGCCAAGTTGGTCGAGACAGGGGGACTTTCTTT. Amino acids: CASSQVGRDRGTFF.

The V call is TRBV5-1, the J call TRBJ1-4; perhaps TRBD1 as D (5 bases). Trimming left V 4 bases short and J 6 bases short, with 19 bases between. Germline values: CDR1 SGHRS, CDR2 YFSETQ. The length of the CDR3 is 16 residues. CDR3 sequence reads: CASSPRRDSRDEKLFF. In nucleotides, the CDR3 is TGCGCCAGCAGCCCCCGTCGGGACTCTCGGGATGAAAAACTGTTTTTT.

This clone has more than one count but fewer than ten. The V and J genes are TRBV6-1 and TRBJ1-2; 12 nucleotides align to TRBD1. This CDR3 is 18 amino acids long. V gave up 2 bases and J gave up 2 bases; unmatched junction bases: 9. Per the germline V gene, CDR1 is MNHNS and CDR2 is SASEGT. CDR3 sequence reads: CASSESGTGGARNYGYTF. The CDR3 DNA follows: TGTGCCAGCAGTGAATCCGGGACAGGGGGCGCGAGGAACTATGGCTACACCTTC.

The rearrangement links TRBV29-1 to TRBJ1-4; weak D call: TRBD1 (6 bases). This CDR3 is 15 amino acids long. Germline CDR1 is SQVTM and CDR2 is ANQGSEA. V was trimmed by 6 bases and J by 3 bases, leaving 17 bases between them. CDR3 residues: CSVASQGLANEKLFF. In nucleotides, the CDR3 is TGCAGCGTGGCGAGTCAGGGGCTGGCTAATGAAAAACTGTTTTTT.

The chain combines TRBV11-3 with TRBJ2-7; D not certain. The CDR3 extends over 14 amino acids. Looked up from germline, CDR1 is SGHNT and CDR2 is YENEEA. V gave up 2 bases and J gave up 1 base, with 9 bases separating them. In DNA form, the CDR3 reads TGTGCCAGCAGCTTAACCAGCCGATCCTACGAGCAGTACTTC. Its translation: CASSLTSRSYEQYF.

A note on this clone: In the same sample, other DNA sequences code for this CDR3. CDR3 DNA sequence: TGTGCCAGCAGCGTAAGTCGGGGAGAGACCCAGTACTTC. It yields the protein CASSVSRGETQYF. The genes are TRBV9 and TRBJ2-5; weak D call: TRBD2 (5 bases). V was clipped by 1 base and J by 4 bases, with 8 bases between them. In germline, CDR1 is SGDLS, CDR2 YYNGEE. The CDR3 totals 13 residues.